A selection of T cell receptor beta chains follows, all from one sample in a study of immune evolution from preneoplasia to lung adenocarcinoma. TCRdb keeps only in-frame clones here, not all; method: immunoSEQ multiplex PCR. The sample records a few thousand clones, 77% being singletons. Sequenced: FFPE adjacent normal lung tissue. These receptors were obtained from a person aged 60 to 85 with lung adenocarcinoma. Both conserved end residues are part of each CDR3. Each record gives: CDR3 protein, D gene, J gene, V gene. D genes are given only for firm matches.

CDR3: CASSQSAPTSGRPHSYEQYF
D: TRBD2
J: TRBJ2-7
V: TRBV23-1

CDR3: CASSQDLAGGRNEQFF
D: TRBD2
J: TRBJ2-1
V: TRBV4-2

CDR3: CASSQAGQVQETQYF
D: NA
J: TRBJ2-5
V: TRBV4-1

CDR3: CASSPPWTDCSGNTIYF
D: NA
J: TRBJ1-3
V: TRBV23-1

CDR3: CASSLERRRAGELFF
D: NA
J: TRBJ2-2
V: TRBV11-2

CDR3: CAWSGQDEAFF
D: NA
J: TRBJ1-1
V: TRBV30

CDR3: CAWSSGGRDTGELFF
D: TRBD2
J: TRBJ2-2
V: TRBV30

CDR3: CASDRRGHPNTGELFF
D: NA
J: TRBJ2-2
V: TRBV2

CDR3: CARSLITRHHSNQPQHF
D: NA
J: TRBJ1-5
V: TRBV5-3

CDR3: CAWSQRGYTF
D: NA
J: TRBJ1-2
V: TRBV30

CDR3: CASSVFGWGQETQYF
D: NA
J: TRBJ2-5
V: TRBV9

CDR3: CASSSAGAGNEQFF
D: NA
J: TRBJ2-1
V: TRBV11-2

CDR3: CASSLSGTNTEAFF
D: NA
J: TRBJ1-1
V: TRBV6-5

CDR3: CASSQGVNTEAFF
D: NA
J: TRBJ1-1
V: TRBV4-1

CDR3: CASSSRIGAIQETQYF
D: NA
J: TRBJ2-5
V: TRBV28

CDR3: CASSPLSDSNNQPQHF
D: NA
J: TRBJ1-5
V: TRBV19

CDR3: CAWSVNQDSPLHF
D: NA
J: TRBJ1-6
V: TRBV30

CDR3: CASSLILAGLASHEQFF
D: NA
J: TRBJ2-1
V: TRBV7-2

CDR3: CASSFDTGGEKLFF
D: TRBD1
J: TRBJ1-4
V: TRBV6-6

CDR3: CAIRDRGLETQYF
D: TRBD1
J: TRBJ2-5
V: TRBV10-3

CDR3: CAISYDRGGTEAFF
D: TRBD1
J: TRBJ1-1
V: TRBV10-3

CDR3: CASSPADRGYDEQYF
D: TRBD1
J: TRBJ2-7
V: TRBV2

CDR3: CASSLGTAYGYTF
D: TRBD1
J: TRBJ1-2
V: TRBV28

CDR3: CSVKGGTGGDEQYF
D: TRBD1
J: TRBJ2-7
V: TRBV29-1

CDR3: CASSADRFLFF
D: TRBD1
J: TRBJ2-1
V: TRBV7-9

CDR3: CASTANTEAFF
D: NA
J: TRBJ1-1
V: TRBV7-9

CDR3: CASSGSRGPYNEQFF
D: TRBD1
J: TRBJ2-1
V: TRBV6-1

CDR3: CASSDNYGYTF
D: NA
J: TRBJ1-2
V: TRBV2

CDR3: CAWSVWTGANTEAFF
D: TRBD1
J: TRBJ1-1
V: TRBV30

CDR3: CASSLAGGARTEAFF
D: TRBD1
J: TRBJ1-1
V: TRBV5-1

CDR3: CASSQAGSTDTQYF
D: NA
J: TRBJ2-3
V: TRBV4-1

CDR3: CASSVGGNGEQYF
D: NA
J: TRBJ2-7
V: TRBV9

CDR3: CASNPGQGNNQPQHF
D: TRBD1
J: TRBJ1-5
V: TRBV6-1

CDR3: CASSFDRADTQYF
D: TRBD1
J: TRBJ2-3
V: TRBV7-6

CDR3: CASSVGYRETQYF
D: NA
J: TRBJ2-5
V: TRBV2

CDR3: CASSANSGQYF
D: NA
J: TRBJ2-7
V: TRBV7-9

CDR3: CASSSPGGHQPQHF
D: TRBD1
J: TRBJ1-5
V: TRBV27

CDR3: CASNTNGEQYF
D: NA
J: TRBJ2-7
V: TRBV28

CDR3: CASSLRQGAHNPGVPYNEQFF
D: NA
J: TRBJ2-1
V: TRBV28

CDR3: CASNIAGGLSTDTQYF
D: TRBD2
J: TRBJ2-3
V: TRBV7-9